One and the same sample provided the 2 T cell receptor beta chains below, sequenced in a study of OX40 agonist ivuxolimab in advanced cancers. Measured with immunoSEQ multiplex PCR; TCRdb has only the in-frame clones, and not every one. This table has some 83,000 clones, about 86% appearing once. This specimen was CD4+ or CD8+ T cells sorted from blood, taken in a trial of the OX40 agonist ivuxolimab. The origin of the receptors is an adult with an advanced solid tumor such as melanoma, head and neck, liver or kidney cancer.

The CDR3 region is CASSLSSTIHGYTF. The CDR3 DNA sequence: TGTGCCAGCAGTTTAAGTAGCACAATACATGGCTACACCTTC. The chain has TRBV28 and TRBJ1-2; unclear D gene. From germline, CDR1 is MDHEN and CDR2 SYDVKM. Trimming removed 2 bases from V and 6 bases from J, with 13 bases in between. This CDR3 spans 14 amino acids.

This rearrangement joins TRBV18 to TRBJ2-7; D is perhaps TRBD2 (5 bases). This CDR3 has 16 amino acids. Between the trimmed V and J ends, which lost 2 bases and 2 bases, there was a span of 16 bases. The germline CDR1 and CDR2 sequences are KGHSH and LQKENI. The CDR3 bases are TGTGCCAGCTCACCAATCGTTGGAGGTCAGACCTACGAGCAGTACTTC. This encodes CASSPIVGGQTYEQYF.